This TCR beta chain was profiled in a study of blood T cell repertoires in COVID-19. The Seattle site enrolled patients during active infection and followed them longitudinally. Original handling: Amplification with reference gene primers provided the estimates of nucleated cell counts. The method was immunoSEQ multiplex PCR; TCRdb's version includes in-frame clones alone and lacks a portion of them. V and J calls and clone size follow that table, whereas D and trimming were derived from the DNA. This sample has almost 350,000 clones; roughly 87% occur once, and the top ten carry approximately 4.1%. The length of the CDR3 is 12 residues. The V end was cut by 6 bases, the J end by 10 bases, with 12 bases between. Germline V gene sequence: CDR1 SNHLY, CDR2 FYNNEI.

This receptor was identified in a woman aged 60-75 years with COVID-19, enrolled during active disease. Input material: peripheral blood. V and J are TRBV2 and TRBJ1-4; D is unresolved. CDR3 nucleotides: TGTGCCAGCAGCCTAACCGATGTAAAACTGTTTTTT. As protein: CASSLTDVKLFF.